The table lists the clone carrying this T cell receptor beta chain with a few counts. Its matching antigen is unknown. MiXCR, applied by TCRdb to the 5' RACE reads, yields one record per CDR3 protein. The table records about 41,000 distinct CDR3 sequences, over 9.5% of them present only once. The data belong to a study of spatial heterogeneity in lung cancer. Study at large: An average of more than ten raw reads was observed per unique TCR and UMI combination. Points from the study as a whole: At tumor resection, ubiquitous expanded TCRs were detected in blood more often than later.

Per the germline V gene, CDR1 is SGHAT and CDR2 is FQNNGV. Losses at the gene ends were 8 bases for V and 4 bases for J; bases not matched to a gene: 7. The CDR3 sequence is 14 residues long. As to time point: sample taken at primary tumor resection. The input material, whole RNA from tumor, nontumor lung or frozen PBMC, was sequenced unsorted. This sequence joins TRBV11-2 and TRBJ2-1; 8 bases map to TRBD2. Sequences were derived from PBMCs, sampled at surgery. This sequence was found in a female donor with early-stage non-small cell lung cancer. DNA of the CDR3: TGTGCCAGCGGAGGGGCTAGCGGGTACAATGAGCAGTTCTTC. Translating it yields CASGGASGYNEQFF.